This T cell receptor beta chain was identified during a study of graft-versus-host responses after intestinal transplantation. Looking at the study overall: Transplants given to recipients were multivisceral, liver-intestinal, or isolated intestinal. Every transplant recipient was induced with anti-thymocyte globulin, then maintained on tacrolimus and steroids for around 3 years.

Germline values: CDR1 MNHNS, CDR2 SASEGT. The V end lost 10 bases, the J end lost 7 bases, and 17 bases lay between the germline ends. The CDR3 totals 14 residues. Points from the study as a whole: An association linked early post-transplant HvG declines with peak circulating GvH clone levels.

Sequencing used immunoSEQ multiplex PCR; TCRdb keeps in-frame clones, though not all of them. The sample has 3,000 to 4,500 clones; 72% are singletons. The graft tissue was processed, and this released both intraepithelial and lamina propria lymphocytes. A word on this clone: Its antigen is as yet unknown.

The chain combines TRBV6-1 with TRBJ1-6; D is perhaps TRBD1 (6 bases). The specimen comprised ileum tissue, sampled around 1,000 days after intestinal transplantation. The sequence came from a human patient who received an intestinal transplant, so some T cells may come from the graft donor. In nucleotides, the CDR3 is TGTGCCACCGTAGAAGGGGGTTACAATTCACCCCTCCACTTT. This encodes CATVEGGYNSPLHF.